The rows below give T cell receptor beta chains drawn from one sample of a study of regulatory T cells in long-lasting Graves disease. TCRdb re-called the multiplex PCR reads with MiXCR, one entry per CDR3 protein. Of about 620,000 distinct CDR3 sequences listed, roughly 15% are singletons. These data also featured in a second study, about T cells in Graves' hyperthyroidism and ophthalmopathy.

Specimen: peripheral blood mononuclear cells (PBMCs), collected at new diagnosis, from a patient treated with antithyroid drugs. The source is a woman under 40 with Graves disease. CDR3s include the opening cysteine and the closing phenylalanine or tryptophan. Each record gives: J gene, D gene, clone size, V gene, CDR3 DNA, CDR3 protein. A D gene is named only where the DNA matches it firmly. Expanded clones are given a class, and other clones once, few, many or no size at all.

J gene: TRBJ1-6; D gene: NA; clone size: NA; V gene: TRBV27; CDR3 DNA: TGTGCCAGCAGTTTCACCGGACCGGGTTCACCCCTCCACTTT; CDR3 protein: CASSFTGPGSPLHF
J gene: TRBJ2-5; D gene: TRBD2; clone size: NA; V gene: TRBV3-1; CDR3 DNA: TGTGCCAGCAGCCAAGATTGGCTAGCGGAAGAGACCCAGTACTTC; CDR3 protein: CASSQDWLAEETQYF
J gene: TRBJ2-7; D gene: NA; clone size: few; V gene: TRBV28; CDR3 DNA: TGTGCCAGCAGTCTGTGGACGGCTAGCTCCTACGAGCAGTACTTC; CDR3 protein: CASSLWTASSYEQYF
J gene: TRBJ2-7; D gene: NA; clone size: many; V gene: TRBV12-3/TRBV12-4; CDR3 DNA: TGTGCCAGCAGTACGGGTAGCGGTGGGGGATACGAGCAGTACTTC; CDR3 protein: CASSTGSGGGYEQYF
J gene: TRBJ2-5; D gene: NA; clone size: many; V gene: TRBV7-2; CDR3 DNA: TGTGCCAGCAGCCCACCCAGGGACGCCCAAGAGACCCAGTACTTC; CDR3 protein: CASSPPRDAQETQYF
J gene: TRBJ2-1; D gene: TRBD2; clone size: few; V gene: TRBV12-3/TRBV12-4; CDR3 DNA: TGTGCCAGCAGTTACGTCGCTCAGGCGGGAGTCCCCTACAATGAGCAGTTCTTC; CDR3 protein: CASSYVAQAGVPYNEQFF
J gene: TRBJ2-7; D gene: NA; clone size: many; V gene: TRBV6-2/TRBV6-3; CDR3 DNA: TGTGCCACCCGTTATGGGACAACCGAGCAGTACTTC; CDR3 protein: CATRYGTTEQYF
J gene: TRBJ2-1; D gene: NA; clone size: many; V gene: TRBV27; CDR3 DNA: TGTGCCAGCAGTTTAGGGTCCACCAATGAGCAGTTCTTC; CDR3 protein: CASSLGSTNEQFF
J gene: TRBJ2-1; D gene: NA; clone size: many; V gene: TRBV20-1; CDR3 DNA: TGCAGTGCTAGACCCGGTGCTTTCAACTACAATGAGCAGTTCTTC; CDR3 protein: CSARPGAFNYNEQFF
J gene: TRBJ2-7; D gene: NA; clone size: many; V gene: TRBV12-3/TRBV12-4; CDR3 DNA: TGTGCCAGCAGTTTTGGTCAGATATACGAGCAGTACTTC; CDR3 protein: CASSFGQIYEQYF
J gene: TRBJ2-7; D gene: TRBD1; clone size: NA; V gene: TRBV12-5; CDR3 DNA: TGTGCTAGTGGTTTGTATCCAGGGGGCTACGAGCAGTACTTC; CDR3 protein: CASGLYPGGYEQYF
J gene: TRBJ2-1; D gene: NA; clone size: many; V gene: TRBV10-3; CDR3 DNA: TGTGCCATCAGTGAGGAGGGGGGACCTAACAATGAGCAGTTCTTC; CDR3 protein: CAISEEGGPNNEQFF
J gene: TRBJ2-1; D gene: TRBD2; clone size: many; V gene: TRBV24-1; CDR3 DNA: TGTGCCACCAGTGATGGACTAGCGGGGGGGAATGAGCAGTTCTTC; CDR3 protein: CATSDGLAGGNEQFF
J gene: TRBJ2-1; D gene: NA; clone size: many; V gene: TRBV27; CDR3 DNA: TGTGCCAGCAGTTTAGAGCGGTCCGAGCAGTTCTTC; CDR3 protein: CASSLERSEQFF
J gene: TRBJ1-4; D gene: TRBD1; clone size: many; V gene: TRBV3-1; CDR3 DNA: TGTGCCAGCAGCCACCGACAGGGCCCGACTAATGAAAAACTGTTTTTT; CDR3 protein: CASSHRQGPTNEKLFF
J gene: TRBJ2-1; D gene: TRBD2; clone size: many; V gene: TRBV7-9; CDR3 DNA: TGTGCCAGCAGCAAGGGACTAGCGAACGTACACAATGAGCAGTTCTTC; CDR3 protein: CASSKGLANVHNEQFF
J gene: TRBJ2-7; D gene: TRBD2; clone size: many; V gene: TRBV7-3; CDR3 DNA: TGTGCCAGCCGGGAGGACCCCCACGGGGGGGAGCAGTACTTC; CDR3 protein: CASREDPHGGEQYF
J gene: TRBJ1-5; D gene: NA; clone size: NA; V gene: TRBV19; CDR3 DNA: TGTGCCAGTAGTAAAACAGACCGGGACGCCTATCAGCCCCAGCATTTT; CDR3 protein: CASSKTDRDAYQPQHF
J gene: TRBJ1-3; D gene: NA; clone size: few; V gene: TRBV7-2; CDR3 DNA: TGTGCCAGCAGCTCAGCCTACCAGTGGGCCTCTGGAAACACCATATATTTT; CDR3 protein: CASSSAYQWASGNTIYF
J gene: TRBJ1-5; D gene: TRBD1; clone size: NA; V gene: TRBV30; CDR3 DNA: TGTGCCTGGAGTGTTAACAGGGGGCTTTATCAGCCCCAGCATTTT; CDR3 protein: CAWSVNRGLYQPQHF
J gene: TRBJ1-1; D gene: TRBD1; clone size: NA; V gene: TRBV2; CDR3 DNA: TGTGCCAGCAGGGCGGGACAGGGAGGCACTGAAGCTTTCTTT; CDR3 protein: CASRAGQGGTEAFF
J gene: TRBJ1-3; D gene: NA; clone size: few; V gene: TRBV14; CDR3 DNA: TGTGCCAGCAGCGCAACAGAGGCTGGAAACACCATATATTTT; CDR3 protein: CASSATEAGNTIYF
J gene: TRBJ1-3; D gene: TRBD1; clone size: once; V gene: TRBV11-2; CDR3 DNA: TGTGCCAGCAGCCCTAGGGTGGGACAGTCCGGAAACACCATATATTTT; CDR3 protein: CASSPRVGQSGNTIYF
J gene: TRBJ2-7; D gene: TRBD2; clone size: few; V gene: TRBV20-1; CDR3 DNA: TGCAGTGCCTATCGGGGCGGGAGGGCGTACGAGCAGTACTTC; CDR3 protein: CSAYRGGRAYEQYF
J gene: TRBJ1-3; D gene: NA; clone size: few; V gene: TRBV9; CDR3 DNA: TGTGCCAGCAGCGTAGTGGGGGGCGGTGGAAACACCATATATTTT; CDR3 protein: CASSVVGGGGNTIYF
J gene: TRBJ2-3; D gene: TRBD2; clone size: few; V gene: TRBV30; CDR3 DNA: TGTGCCTGGAGTTTACTAGCGGGACCCACAGATACGCAGTATTTT; CDR3 protein: CAWSLLAGPTDTQYF
J gene: TRBJ2-2; D gene: TRBD2; clone size: few; V gene: TRBV20-1; CDR3 DNA: TGCAGTGCTAGATTTAGCGGGACCGGGGGGGGGGAGCTGTTTTTT; CDR3 protein: CSARFSGTGGGELFF
J gene: TRBJ2-1; D gene: NA; clone size: many; V gene: TRBV7-3; CDR3 DNA: TGTGCCAGCAGTACCGGTTTGAACAATGAGCAGTTCTTC; CDR3 protein: CASSTGLNNEQFF
J gene: TRBJ2-1; D gene: TRBD2; clone size: few; V gene: TRBV24-1; CDR3 DNA: TGTGCCACCAGTGTCCGGACTAGCGGGAGCTATGAGCAGTTCTTC; CDR3 protein: CATSVRTSGSYEQFF
J gene: TRBJ1-1; D gene: NA; clone size: many; V gene: TRBV6-1; CDR3 DNA: TGTGCCAGCGGGGGCCCCACTGAAGCTTTCTTT; CDR3 protein: CASGGPTEAFF
J gene: TRBJ1-1; D gene: NA; clone size: NA; V gene: TRBV24-1; CDR3 DNA: TGTGCCACCAGGGGTCTCGGGGGGAGCACTGAAGCTTTCTTT; CDR3 protein: CATRGLGGSTEAFF
J gene: TRBJ1-5; D gene: NA; clone size: few; V gene: TRBV3-1; CDR3 DNA: TGTGCCAGCAGCCAAGCGGGGGGACGACAGCCCCAGCATTTT; CDR3 protein: CASSQAGGRQPQHF
J gene: TRBJ2-1; D gene: TRBD1; clone size: few; V gene: TRBV10-1; CDR3 DNA: TGCGCCAGCAGTGATGTGGGGACAGGGTACAATGAGCAGTTCTTC; CDR3 protein: CASSDVGTGYNEQFF
J gene: TRBJ1-2; D gene: TRBD1; clone size: few; V gene: TRBV7-2; CDR3 DNA: TGTGCCAGCAGCCACGGGGACAGGGTGAACTATGGCTACACCTTC; CDR3 protein: CASSHGDRVNYGYTF
J gene: TRBJ2-3; D gene: NA; clone size: many; V gene: TRBV20-1; CDR3 DNA: TGCAGTGCCGCCATGGGGATAGGGGATACGCAGTATTTT; CDR3 protein: CSAAMGIGDTQYF
J gene: TRBJ2-1; D gene: TRBD2; clone size: NA; V gene: TRBV10-1; CDR3 DNA: TGCGCCAGCCGGCCTGATGGCGGGAGGTTCTGGTTCTTC; CDR3 protein: CASRPDGGRFWFF
J gene: TRBJ2-1; D gene: NA; clone size: many; V gene: TRBV6-1; CDR3 DNA: TGTGCCAGCAGTGAACGGGGTGGCGGGGACAATGAGCAGTTCTTC; CDR3 protein: CASSERGGGDNEQFF
J gene: TRBJ1-6; D gene: NA; clone size: few; V gene: TRBV27; CDR3 DNA: TGTGCCAGCAGGAAGACTGGTTCACCCCTCCACTTT; CDR3 protein: CASRKTGSPLHF
J gene: TRBJ2-1; D gene: NA; clone size: few; V gene: TRBV30; CDR3 DNA: TGTGCCTGGAGTCGAATAACAGGGTCGGGCAATGAGCAGTTCTTC; CDR3 protein: CAWSRITGSGNEQFF
J gene: TRBJ2-1; D gene: TRBD2; clone size: NA; V gene: TRBV9; CDR3 DNA: TGTGCCAGCAGCGTAACTAGCGGGAGAGGAAGTAGGAATGAGCAGTTCTTC; CDR3 protein: CASSVTSGRGSRNEQFF
J gene: TRBJ1-1; D gene: NA; clone size: NA; V gene: TRBV5-1; CDR3 DNA: TGCGCCAGCAGTATGACAGGACAAAACACTGAAGCTTTCTTT; CDR3 protein: CASSMTGQNTEAFF
J gene: TRBJ1-2; D gene: NA; clone size: few; V gene: TRBV3-1; CDR3 DNA: TGTGCCAGCAGCCAGGGGTTAGGGGTAGGAGGCTACACCTTC; CDR3 protein: CASSQGLGVGGYTF
J gene: TRBJ1-2; D gene: TRBD1; clone size: NA; V gene: TRBV19; CDR3 DNA: TGTGCCAGTAGCGGACAGGGGGGATCGCGAGGCTACACCTTC; CDR3 protein: CASSGQGGSRGYTF
J gene: TRBJ2-2; D gene: NA; clone size: NA; V gene: TRBV20-1; CDR3 DNA: TGCAGTGCTAGAGTTAGTGGGTTCACCGGGGAGCTGTTTTTT; CDR3 protein: CSARVSGFTGELFF
J gene: TRBJ2-7; D gene: TRBD2; clone size: many; V gene: TRBV20-1; CDR3 DNA: TGCAGTGCTAGGACTAGCGGGAGCTACGAGCAGTACTTC; CDR3 protein: CSARTSGSYEQYF